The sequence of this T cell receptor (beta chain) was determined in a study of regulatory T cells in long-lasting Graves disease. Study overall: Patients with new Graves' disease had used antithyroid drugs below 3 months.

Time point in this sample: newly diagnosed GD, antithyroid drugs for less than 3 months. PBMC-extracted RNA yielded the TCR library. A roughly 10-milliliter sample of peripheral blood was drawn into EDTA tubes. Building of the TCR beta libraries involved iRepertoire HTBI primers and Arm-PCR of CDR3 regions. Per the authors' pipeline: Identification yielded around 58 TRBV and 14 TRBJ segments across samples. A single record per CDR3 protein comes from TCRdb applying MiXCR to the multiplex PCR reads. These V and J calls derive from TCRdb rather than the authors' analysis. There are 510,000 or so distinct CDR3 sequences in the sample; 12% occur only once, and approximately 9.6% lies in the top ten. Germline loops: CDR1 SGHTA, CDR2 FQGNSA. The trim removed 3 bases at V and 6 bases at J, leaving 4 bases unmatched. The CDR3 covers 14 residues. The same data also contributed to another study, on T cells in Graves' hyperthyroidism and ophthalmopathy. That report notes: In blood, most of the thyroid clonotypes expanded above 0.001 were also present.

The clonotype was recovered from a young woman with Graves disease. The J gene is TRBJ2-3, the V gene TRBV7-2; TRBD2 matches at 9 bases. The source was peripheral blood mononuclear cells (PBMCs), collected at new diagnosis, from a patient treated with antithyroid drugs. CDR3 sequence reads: CASSFSGSWDTQYF. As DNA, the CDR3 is TGTGCCAGCAGCTTTAGCGGGAGTTGGGATACGCAGTATTTT. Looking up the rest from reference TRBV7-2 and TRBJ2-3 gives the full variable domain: GAGVSQSPSNKVTEKGKDVELRCDPISGHTALYWYRQSLGQGLEFLIYFQGNSAPDKSGLPSDRFSAERTGGSVSTLTIQRTQQEDSAVYLCASSFSGSWDTQYFGPGTRLTVL.